Listed here are 18 T cell receptor beta chains from one sample, sequenced in a study of blood T cell repertoires in COVID-19 (dated by TCRdb to about 2020). The library relied on the immunoSEQ multiplex PCR assay. Imported from immuneACCESS, the table was reduced by TCRdb to in-frame sequences with V and J called. These copies leave out some clones; in studies compared against another copy, an unresolved V gene accounts for under half, and the cause of the remainder is not known. Here the sample has roughly 300,000 clones; 89% occur a single time. Nearly 6.5% of the sample lies in the top ten. The material sequenced was peripheral blood. These receptors came from a man aged 18 to 35 who had recovered from COVID-19.

In this sample, this clone turned up once. The V and J genes are TRBV25-1 and TRBJ2-5, with a weak D call TRBD1 (6 bases). Trimming removed 3 bases at V and 3 bases at J, with 11 bases between. The V gene's germline CDR1 is MGHDK and CDR2 SYGVNS. The CDR3 has 14 residues. CDR3 nucleotides: TGTGCCAGCAGTGAGTCTGCAGGGGAAGAGACCCAGTACTTC. Translation: CASSESAGEETQYF.

V and J are TRBV30 and TRBJ1-2; D unclear. The CDR3 is made up of 15 amino acids. From germline, CDR1 is GTSNPN and CDR2 SVGIG (reference sequence). Trimming pared 1 base from V and 3 bases from J, leaving 15 bases between. The DNA of the CDR3 is TGTGCCTGGAGTGGAACGTGGCCCGCGGACTATGGCTACACCTTC. It yields the protein CAWSGTWPADYGYTF.

The chain combines TRBV6-2 or TRBV6-3 with TRBJ1-5; no firm D call. Germline V lookup: CDR1 MNHEY, CDR2 SVGEGT. The V end was cut by 3 bases, the J end by 0 bases, with 9 bases between. The CDR3 is 15 amino acids. CDR3 protein: CASSYIPGSNQPQHF. CDR3 sequence (DNA): TGTGCCAGCAGTTATATTCCCGGTAGCAATCAGCCCCAGCATTTT.

The chain joins TRBV5-1 to TRBJ2-2; TRBD1 is a possible D gene (7 bases). Trimming left V 1 base short and J 0 bases short, with 13 bases between. CDR1 is SGHRS, CDR2 YFSETQ, per germline. The CDR3 covers 17 residues. The CDR3 here is CASSLPGGGSNTGELFF. CDR3 bases: TGCGCCAGCAGCTTGCCCGGAGGGGGCTCGAACACCGGGGAGCTGTTTTTT.

The chain links TRBV5-1 to TRBJ2-5; 11 bases fit TRBD2. The V and J ends lost 3 bases and 4 bases, in that order; junction bases with no gene match: 5. This CDR3 has 15 residues. Germline V lookup: CDR1 SGHRS, CDR2 YFSETQ. The CDR3 coding sequence is TGCGCCAGCAGCTCAGGACTAGCGGGTACAGAGACCCAGTACTTC. Encoded protein: CASSSGLAGTETQYF.

This chain uses TRBV5-4 with TRBJ1-2; D is undetermined. Germline loops: CDR1 SGHNT, CDR2 YYREEE (reference sequence). The V end lost 2 bases, the J end lost 1 base, and 15 bases lay between the germline ends. CDR3 length equals 16 residues. This chain's CDR3 is CASSLFRGELNYGYTF. The CDR3 bases are TGTGCCAGCAGCTTATTTCGTGGAGAACTTAACTATGGCTACACCTTC.

J is TRBJ2-7 and V is TRBV11-3, with TRBD2 matching 10 bases. The CDR3 consists of 17 residues. Germline CDR1 is SGHNT and CDR2 is YENEEA. V gave up 1 base and J gave up 0 bases; unmatched junction bases: 6. This chain's CDR3 is CASSLGAGTSDSYEQYF. CDR3 bases: TGTGCCAGCAGCTTAGGCGCCGGGACTAGCGACTCCTACGAGCAGTACTTC.

This clone was picked up many times. The chain joins TRBV9 to TRBJ2-2, with D perhaps matching TRBD2 (6 bases). In germline, CDR1 is SGDLS, CDR2 YYNGEE. The CDR3 runs 16 residues. Trimming removed 2 bases at V and 2 bases at J, with 13 bases between. The CDR3 sequence is CASSVSGGANTGELFF. The CDR3 DNA reads as TGTGCCAGCAGCGTTTCAGGCGGGGCCAACACCGGGGAGCTGTTTTTT.

The chain recombines TRBV30 with TRBJ2-7, with D possibly being TRBD1 (5 bases). With 4 bases removed from V and 4 bases from J, the gap between germline ends came to 20 bases. Looked up from germline, CDR1 is GTSNPN and CDR2 is SVGIG (reference sequence). The CDR3 covers 15 residues. The CDR3 bases are TGTGCCTGGACCCACGCCAGGACACGATTTTACGAGCAGTACTTC. This gives the protein CAWTHARTRFYEQYF.

The rearrangement links TRBV2 to TRBJ1-1; a possible D gene is TRBD1 (5 bases). Per germline, CDR1 SNHLY and CDR2 FYNNEI. This CDR3 has 14 amino acids. V lost 4 bases and J lost 1, with 10 bases in between. CDR3: CASSAARANTEAFF. CDR3 in DNA: TGTGCCAGCAGTGCTGCCAGGGCGAACACTGAAGCTTTCTTT. Full variable domain (rest looked up from reference TRBV2 and TRBJ1-1): EPEVTQTPSHQVTQMGQEVILRCVPISNHLYFYWYRQILGQKVEFLVSFYNNEISEKSEIFDDQFSVERPDGSNFTLKIRSTKLEDSAMYFCASSAARANTEAFFGQGTRLTVV.

This clone has just one count. This chain joins TRBV5-1 and TRBJ1-1; D possibly corresponds to TRBD1 (6 bases). Germline V gene data show CDR1 as SGHRS and CDR2 as YFSETQ. The CDR3 sequence is 16 residues long. V lost 4 bases and J lost 7, with 23 bases in between. CDR3 sequence (DNA): TGCGCCAGCAGCGACCGGACAGCCTTAAGGGGCGTTGAAGCTTTCTTT. Translation: CASSDRTALRGVEAFF.

The chain combines TRBV4-2 with TRBJ1-1, with 7 positions matching TRBD1. This CDR3 has 14 residues. Germline lookup yields CDR1 LGHNA and CDR2 YNFKEQ. Trimming removed 1 base from V and 7 bases from J; junction bases left unmatched: 6. The CDR3 DNA reads as TGTGCCAGCAGCCAAGCCCTCCAGGGGGGTGAAGCTTTCTTT. As protein: CASSQALQGGEAFF.

The chain links TRBV5-1 to TRBJ1-2, with D maybe TRBD1 (5 bases). V was clipped by 4 bases and J by 5 bases, with 15 bases between them. The CDR3 has 14 amino acids. Germline CDR1 and CDR2: SGHRS and YFSETQ. In DNA, the CDR3 is TGCGCCAGCAGCCCAAGGGTAGGGGATTATGGCTACACCTTC. Protein product: CASSPRVGDYGYTF.

V usage is TRBV6-5 and J usage is TRBJ1-1; tentative D call: TRBD1 (6 bases). Germline V gene data show CDR1 as MNHEY and CDR2 as SVGAGI. The CDR3 spans 13 residues. V gave up 5 bases and J gave up 3 bases, with 10 bases separating them. In DNA form, the CDR3 reads TGTGCCAGCAGTACAGGGTGGGACACTGAAGCTTTCTTT. Its translation is CASSTGWDTEAFF.

The chain has TRBV7-3 and TRBJ2-1; 8 bases align to TRBD2. The CDR3 consists of 15 residues. The J segment lost 6 bases and the V segment lost 2 bases, leaving 6 bases of the junction unmatched. Germline loops: CDR1 SGHTA, CDR2 FQGTGA. The CDR3 DNA reads TGTGCCAGCAGCTTAGCGGGGGGCCAGGGCAATGAGCAGTTCTTC. Its protein is CASSLAGGQGNEQFF. The complete variable domain, with remaining parts taken from reference TRBV7-3 and TRBJ2-1, reads GAGVSQTPSNKVTEKGKYVELRCDPISGHTALYWYRQSLGQGPEFLIYFQGTGAADDSGLPNDRFFAVRPEGSVSTLKIQRTERGDSAVYLCASSLAGGQGNEQFFGPGTRLTVL.

The rearrangement links TRBV14 to TRBJ2-2; possible D gene TRBD2, 6 bases. There are 13 residues in the CDR3. The germline V gene encodes CDR1 SGHDN and CDR2 FVKESK. The germline V and J ends were trimmed by 3 bases and 7 bases, with 9 bases remaining between them. The CDR3 region has the DNA TGTGCCAGCAGCCATTTGGAGGGCGGGGAGCTGTTTTTT. Protein product: CASSHLEGGELFF.

Written as DNA, the CDR3 is TGCGCCAGCAGCTTGGGCTCGGGACAGGGGATTCCAGATACGCAGTATTTT. Translated, it gives CASSLGSGQGIPDTQYF. The V call is TRBV5-1, the J call TRBJ2-3; TRBD1 matches at 10 bases. CDR3 size: 17 residues. Germline lookup yields CDR1 SGHRS and CDR2 YFSETQ. The ends lost 0 bases at V and 4 bases at J; junction bases unmatched: 8.

This chain uses TRBV6-5 with TRBJ2-1, with D maybe TRBD2 (5 bases). Germline CDR1 and CDR2: MNHEY and SVGAGI. V gave up 7 bases and J gave up 9 bases, with 10 bases separating them. There are 11 residues in the CDR3. CDR3 loop: CASNSVSEQFF. The CDR3, as DNA: TGTGCCAGCAATAGCGTTAGTGAGCAGTTCTTC.